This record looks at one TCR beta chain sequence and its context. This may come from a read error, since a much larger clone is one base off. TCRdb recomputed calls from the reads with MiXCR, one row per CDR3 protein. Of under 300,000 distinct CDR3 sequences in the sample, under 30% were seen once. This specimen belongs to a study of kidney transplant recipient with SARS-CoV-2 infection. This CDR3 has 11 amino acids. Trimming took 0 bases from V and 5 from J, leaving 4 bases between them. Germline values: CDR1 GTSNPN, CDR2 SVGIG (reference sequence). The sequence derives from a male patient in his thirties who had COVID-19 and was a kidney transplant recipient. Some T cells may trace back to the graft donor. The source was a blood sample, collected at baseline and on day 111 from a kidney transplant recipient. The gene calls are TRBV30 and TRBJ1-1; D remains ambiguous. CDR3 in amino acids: CAWSVQTEAFF. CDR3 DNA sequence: TGTGCCTGGAGTGTCCAGACTGAAGCTTTCTTT.